This T cell receptor (beta chain) was captured in a study of beta chain features in type 1 diabetes. Of the isolated RNA, all was reverse transcribed, and so the sequenced material was expressed TCRB transcripts. The repertoire was sequenced with immunoSEQ multiplex PCR; TCRdb's copy has only in-frame clones and lacks some. The sample contains some 150,000 clones, approximately 12% of which appear only once. Cells sorted by CD45RO/CCR7/CD25/CD127/CD95/CD27 comprised CD4+ naive, central memory, regulatory and stem cell-like memory cells. The CDR3 contains 14 residues. Germline CDR1 and CDR2: ENHRY and SYGVKD. V gave up 7 bases and J gave up 1 base; unmatched junction bases: 3.

V usage is TRBV10-3 and J usage is TRBJ2-3; 9 bases are a match to TRBD1. Material: central memory CD4+ T cells from blood. The clonotype comes from a man between 18 and 35 years old in good health. CDR3 residues: CAIKGTGRTDTQYF. CDR3 nucleotides: TGTGCCATCAAGGGGACAGGGCGCACAGATACGCAGTATTTT.